This T cell receptor beta chain was profiled in a study of T cell responses to AZD1222 COVID-19 vaccine. Study observations and caveats: Baseline testing showed seropositivity in only five or six AZD1222 recipients.

Profiled with immunoSEQ multiplex PCR; TCRdb holds only in-frame clones, not every one. The sample has some 100,000 clones, 92% seen once; the top ten hold under 3.5%. Per the germline V gene, CDR1 is SGHAT and CDR2 is FQNNGV. V lost 3 bases to trimming and J lost 0 bases, with 8 bases between them. This CDR3 contains 15 residues. For this clone: Its antigen is currently unknown.

Specimen: peripheral blood, collected 28 days after the second AZD1222 dose. The sequence was obtained from an adult who received the AZD1222 COVID-19 vaccine. The genes are TRBV11-2 and TRBJ1-4; perhaps TRBD1 as D (5 bases). The DNA of the CDR3 is TGTGCCAGCAGCTTGGGGGTTGCAACTAATGAAAAACTGTTTTTT. Protein sequence: CASSLGVATNEKLFF.